This entry lists 23 T cell receptor beta chains sequenced from one sample in a study of molecular identifiers for immune sequencing clone quantification (dated by TCRdb to the late 2010s). Libraries were built with PCR. This sample was sequenced with an Illumina HiSeq 4000. TCRdb reprocessing: public reads trimmed at Q25 with fastp, clones called with MiXCR, in-frame beta chains kept. Each entry merges the rows of one CDR3 protein and shows their most common DNA and genes. Here the sample has approximately 500,000 distinct CDR3 sequences; about a fifth occur a single time. 0.7% to 0.95% of the sample comes from the top ten. Source material: naive CD8+ T cells from blood, with Jurkat cell RNA spiked in. Interpreted using the paper, the cell subset or site label stands for: FACS-sorted CD8+CD4-CCR7+CD45RA+ naive T cells. Source of these receptors: a human donor in good health. Some libraries in this study had Jurkat cell RNA spiked in.

V gene TRBV7-9 combines with J gene TRBJ2-1; 10 bases line up with TRBD2. This CDR3 contains 17 residues. V lost 5 bases, J lost 4 bases, and 11 bases stayed unmatched. CDR1 SEHNR and CDR2 FQNEAQ come from the germline V gene (reference sequence). The CDR3 here is CASSPAAGGPVYNEQFF. The CDR3 bases are TGTGCCAGCAGCCCCGCAGCGGGAGGGCCAGTATACAATGAGCAGTTCTTC.

This clonotype was observed many times. J is TRBJ2-5 and V is TRBV7-6; D uncertain. With 1 base removed from V and 4 bases from J, the gap between germline ends came to 7 bases. Germline loops: CDR1 SGHVS, CDR2 FNYEAQ. The CDR3 runs to 13 residues. CDR3 DNA: TGTGCCAGCAGCTTAGTACAGCCAGAGACCCAGTACTTC. Amino acids: CASSLVQPETQYF.

This clonotype was observed a few times. A clone one base away is much larger, so this may be a read error. CDR3 sequence reads: CASSVGLGRAYEQHF. The CDR3, as DNA: TGCGCCAGCAGTGTCGGGCTGGGGCGGGCCTACGAGCAGCACTTC. The genes are TRBV5-1 and TRBJ2-7; the D call may be TRBD1 or TRBD2 (5 bases each). The CDR3 totals 15 residues. CDR1 and CDR2 (germline): SGHRS, YFSETQ.

The table lists this clonotype with a few counts. This sequence joins TRBV24-1 and TRBJ2-5; 10 bases line up with TRBD1. The germline V gene has CDR1 KGHDR and CDR2 SFDVKD. The ends lost 0 bases at V and 5 bases at J; junction bases unmatched: 5. This CDR3 contains 16 residues. Here the CDR3 reads CATSDLRTGGQETQYF. CDR3 DNA sequence: TGTGCCACCAGTGATTTGCGGACAGGGGGTCAGGAGACCCAGTACTTC.

The chain recombines TRBV9 with TRBJ1-1; D is unresolved. V was pared by 4 bases and J by 13 bases, with 17 bases between. Germline V gene lookup returns CDR1 SGDLS and CDR2 YYNGEE. The CDR3 runs 12 residues. The CDR3 coding sequence is TGTGCCAGCAGCACGGACGGCCATGGGGTTTTCTTT. The encoded protein is CASSTDGHGVFF.

With respect to this clonotype: At one end the junction does not follow the germline gene, possibly because of a read error. The chain employs TRBV24-1 and TRBJ2-3, with 9 bases lining up with TRBD1. Germline loops: CDR1 KGHDR, CDR2 SFDVKD. The CDR3 runs to 15 residues. CDR3 sequence: CAASDVRDRADTQYF. The DNA for the CDR3 is TGTGCCGCCAGTGATGTCCGGGACAGGGCTGATACGCAGTATTTT.

There are many counts of this clonotype. V and J are TRBV6-2 or TRBV6-3 and TRBJ1-1, with 9 bases lining up with TRBD1. There are 18 residues in the CDR3. From germline, CDR1 is MNHEY and CDR2 SVGEGT. V shed 2 bases, J shed 2 bases, and the junction held 12 bases outside the gene matches. The DNA of the CDR3 is TGTGCCAGCAGTTACCATCTAACAGGGGGCGCGTACAACACTGAAGCTTTCTTT. Amino acid sequence: CASSYHLTGGAYNTEAFF.

About this clonotype: It may be a read error: a sequence one base away is much more abundant. Given the absence of the conserved phenylalanine or tryptophan at the CDR3 end, a read error is likely. V gene TRBV27 combines with J gene TRBJ2-2; the D is unclear. CDR1 and CDR2 (germline): MNHEY, SMNVEV (reference sequence). The CDR3 spans 14 residues. V lost 4 bases and J 0 bases, leaving 6 bases between the germline ends. CDR3 loop: CASSYVPNTGELFL. The DNA for the CDR3 is TGTGCCAGCAGTTACGTACCGAACACCGGGGAGCTGTTTCTT.

This clonotype was detected only a few times. The chain has TRBV9 and TRBJ1-1; the D is unclear. The CDR3 totals 13 residues. V was shortened by 1 base and J by 1 base, with 5 bases between the two germline ends. The germline gives CDR1 SGDLS, CDR2 YYNGEE. The CDR3 DNA sequence: TGTGCCAGCAGCGTAAACAGGAACACTGAAGCTTTCTTT. Its translation: CASSVNRNTEAFF.

This clonotype was seen a few times. The CDR3 reads CASSQAGIQGDEQFF. The CDR3 DNA follows: TGCGCCAGCAGCCAAGCCGGGATACAGGGGGATGAGCAGTTCTTC. The V call is TRBV4-1, the J call TRBJ2-1; 8 bases line up with TRBD1. Germline V CDR1 and CDR2: MGHRA, YSYEKL. V trimming: 1 base; J trimming: 8 bases; junction bases outside the gene matches: 7. This CDR3 region has 15 residues.

This clonotype showed up just a few times. J is TRBJ2-7 and V is TRBV7-9; D may be TRBD1 (6 bases). Germline-derived CDR1 and CDR2 are SEHNR and FQNEAQ (reference sequence). Between the trimmed V and J ends, which lost 6 bases and 4 bases, there was a span of 16 bases. This CDR3 has 14 amino acids. This CDR3 is CASSMTGPFYEQYF. For the CDR3, the DNA is TGTGCCAGCAGTATGACAGGTCCTTTTTACGAGCAGTACTTC.

Note on this clonotype: With a much larger clone just one base away, this may be a read error. V usage is TRBV4-1 and J usage is TRBJ1-1; 8 bases are a match to TRBD1. The CDR3 has 14 amino acids. CDR1 and CDR2 from the germline V gene are MGHRA and YSYEKL. V lost 4 bases and J lost 7; bases outside the gene matches: 8. The DNA for the CDR3 is TGCGCCAGCAGCCTTGACAGGGGTTTCGTTGAAGCTTTCTTT. This codes for CASSLDRGFVEAFF.

V and J are TRBV27 and TRBJ2-1; 8 bases match TRBD2. V gave up 9 bases and J gave up 8 bases; unmatched junction bases: 15. CDR3 length: 15 residues. Germline V lookup: CDR1 MNHEY, CDR2 SMNVEV (reference sequence). CDR3 residues: CASLRISGSLDEQFF. The CDR3 coding sequence is TGTGCCAGTTTAAGGATCAGCGGGAGTCTCGATGAGCAGTTCTTC.

With respect to this clonotype: An end of the junction does not agree with germline; a read error may underlie this. V is TRBV5-6 and J is TRBJ2-2, with D perhaps TRBD1 (5 bases). Germline V gives CDR1 SGHDT, CDR2 YYEEEE. The CDR3 covers 14 residues. The CDR3 spells CASSLRQNAGELFF. DNA for the CDR3: TGTGCCAGCAGCTTGCGACAGAACGCCGGGGAGCTGTTTTTT.

There are a few counts of this clonotype. The chain joins TRBV6-2 or TRBV6-3 to TRBJ2-2; the match to TRBD2 covers 11 bases. Germline trimming cut 2 bases from V and 4 bases from J; bases unmatched to any gene: 6. The CDR3 runs 17 residues. The germline V gene encodes CDR1 MNHEY and CDR2 SVGEGT. The CDR3 protein is CASSYPPLAGGTGELFF. The DNA of the CDR3 is TGTGCCAGCAGTTACCCCCCGCTAGCGGGAGGCACCGGGGAGCTGTTTTTT.

This clonotype was observed once. It may be a read error: a sequence one base away is much more abundant. The V gene is TRBV12-5, the J gene TRBJ2-1; either TRBD1 or TRBD2 may supply D (5 bases each). CDR1 and CDR2 (germline): LGHNT, FRNRAP. The CDR3 length is 14 residues. The V gene lost 7 bases and the J gene lost 9 bases, with 19 bases spanning the gap. The DNA for the CDR3 is TGTGCTAGTGATTCTGCCGGGGCTGGGGGTGAGCAGTTCTTC. Residues: CASDSAGAGGEQFF.

This clonotype was seen repeatedly, ten times or more. The V and J genes are TRBV27 and TRBJ1-1; D remains ambiguous. Germline loops: CDR1 MNHEY, CDR2 SMNVEV (reference sequence). The V end was cut by 4 bases, the J end by 1 base, with 7 bases between. CDR3 length: 13 amino acids. The CDR3 loop reads CASSWQENTEAFF. The CDR3 region has the DNA TGTGCCAGCAGTTGGCAAGAGAACACTGAAGCTTTCTTT.

To note about this clonotype: This may stem from a read error, because a much larger clone lies one nucleotide away. The chain links TRBV24-1 to TRBJ2-3; 7 bases are a match to TRBD1. J was trimmed by 5 bases and V by 3 bases; bases with no gene match: 7. The CDR3 is 15 amino acids. Per germline, CDR1 KGHDR and CDR2 SFDVKD. As DNA, the CDR3 is TGTGCCACCAGTGATGACAGGGAATATAGAGATACGCAGTATTTT. It codes for CATSDDREYRDTQYF.

There are many counts of this clonotype. This chain uses TRBV6-5 with TRBJ2-1, with D possibly called TRBD1 or TRBD2 (5 bases each). Germline-derived CDR1 and CDR2 are MNHEY and SVGAGI. Trimming took off 0 bases at V and 10 bases at J, with 13 bases between the two ends. The CDR3 spans 14 residues. The CDR3 region has the DNA TGTGCCAGCAGTTACTCAAGTCGGGGCGACGAGCAGTTCTTC. This codes for CASSYSSRGDEQFF.

There are a few counts of this clonotype. The chain has TRBV30 and TRBJ2-2; D is unresolved. The CDR3 is 12 residues long. V lost 8 bases, J lost 3 bases, and 10 bases lay in between. The germline V gene has CDR1 GTSNPN and CDR2 SVGIG (reference sequence). This CDR3 is CAQKVDTGELFF. In DNA form, the CDR3 reads TGTGCCCAAAAGGTCGACACCGGGGAGCTGTTTTTT.

There are a few counts of this clonotype. The chain is built from TRBV20-1 and TRBJ2-5; D gene unclear. V shed 3 bases and J shed 4 bases, with 12 bases lying between them. This CDR3 has 13 amino acids. Germline CDR1 and CDR2: DFQATT and SNEGSKA (reference sequence). The CDR3 DNA sequence: TGCAGTGCTAGGAAAGGAGTCGGAGAGACCCAGTACTTC. Protein sequence: CSARKGVGETQYF.

About this clonotype: A much larger clonotype is one base distant, so this may be a read error. The gene calls are TRBV5-6 and TRBJ1-5; D is undetermined. The CDR3 covers 14 residues. The germline CDR1 and CDR2 sequences are SGHDT and YYEEEE. This CDR3 is CASSGTNIYQPQRF. The CDR3 DNA sequence: TGTGCCAGCAGCGGAACAAATATCTATCAGCCCCAGCGTTTT.

V and J are TRBV28 and TRBJ2-7, with 9 bases lining up with TRBD1. The length of the CDR3 is 15 residues. V trimming: 4 bases; J trimming: 0 bases; junction bases outside the gene matches: 4. Germline V lookup: CDR1 MDHEN, CDR2 SYDVKM. CDR3 bases: TGTGCCAGCAGTTCTTGGGACAGGGCCTCCTACGAGCAGTACTTC. Its protein is CASSSWDRASYEQYF.